This TCR beta chain was identified during a study of regulatory T cells in long-lasting Graves disease. To make TCR beta libraries, researchers used iRepertoire HTBI primers and Arm-PCR of CDR3 regions. TCRdb independently ran MiXCR on the multiplex PCR reads; one entry per CDR3 protein. The sample holds some 250,000 distinct CDR3 sequences, 15% to 20% seen once. This clonotype was seen repeatedly, ten times or more. The germline CDR1 and CDR2 sequences are MDHEN and SYDVKM. Trimming took 2 bases from V and 4 from J; bases not matched to a gene: 7. This CDR3 has 17 residues. Time point denoted: newly diagnosed GD, antithyroid drugs for less than 3 months. Extracted RNA from PBMCs served as the source of the TCR library. These data were likewise used in another study, on T cells in Graves' hyperthyroidism and ophthalmopathy. From that study: Also found in blood were most expanded thyroid clonotypes above 0.001.

The source is a woman aged 25 to 39 with Graves disease. V is TRBV28 and J is TRBJ2-1, with 11 nucleotides matching TRBD2. Specimen: peripheral blood mononuclear cells (PBMCs), collected at new diagnosis, from a patient treated with antithyroid drugs. The CDR3 spells CASSLVGASGGYNEQFF. The DNA for the CDR3 is TGTGCCAGCAGTTTAGTCGGGGCTAGCGGGGGGTACAATGAGCAGTTCTTC.